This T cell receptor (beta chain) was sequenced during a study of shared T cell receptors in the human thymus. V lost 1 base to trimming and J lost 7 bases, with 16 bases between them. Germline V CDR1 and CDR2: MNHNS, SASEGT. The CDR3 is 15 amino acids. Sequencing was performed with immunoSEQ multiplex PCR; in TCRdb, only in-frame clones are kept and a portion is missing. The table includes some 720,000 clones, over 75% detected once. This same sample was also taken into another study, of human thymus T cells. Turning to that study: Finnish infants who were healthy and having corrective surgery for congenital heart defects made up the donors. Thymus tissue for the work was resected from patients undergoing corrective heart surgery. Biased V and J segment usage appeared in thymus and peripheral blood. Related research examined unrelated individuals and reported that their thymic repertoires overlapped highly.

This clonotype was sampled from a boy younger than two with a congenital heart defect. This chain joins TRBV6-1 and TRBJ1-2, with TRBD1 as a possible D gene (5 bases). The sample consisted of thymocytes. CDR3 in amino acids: CASSEEAYRRGGYTF. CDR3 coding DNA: TGTGCCAGCAGTGAAGAGGCGTACAGGCGGGGTGGCTACACCTTC.